This T cell receptor beta chain was sequenced during a study of CD4 T cells in relation to SARS-CoV-2 and coronaviruses. Overall study: ViraFEST: approximately eleven-day antigen culture of PBMCs, then TCR beta CDR3 sequencing.

Method: immunoSEQ multiplex PCR; TCRdb's copy keeps in-frame clones and lacks some. The table records more than 15,000 clones, 78% of them present only once. CD4+ T cells from unexposed donors were obtained before the COVID-19 pandemic (2011-2018). Isolation of CD4+ T cells took place after around eleven days in culture. Unexposed-donor CD4+ T cells were probed with SARS-CoV-2 S/N and four cold-coronavirus spikes, cells permitting. V was clipped by 0 bases and J by 10 bases; unmatched bases: 4. Germline V lookup: CDR1 MGHRA, CDR2 YSYEKL. The CDR3 extends over 15 amino acids. Worth noting for this clone: Its matching antigen is unknown.

Material: CD4+ T cells from PBMCs, cultured in vitro. The sequence was collected from a human donor in good health. This chain uses TRBV4-1 with TRBJ1-6; 9 bases fit TRBD1. CDR3 sequence (DNA): TGCGCCAGCAGCCAAGAGGGACAGGGTTACTCACCCCTCCACTTT. It specifies CASSQEGQGYSPLHF.